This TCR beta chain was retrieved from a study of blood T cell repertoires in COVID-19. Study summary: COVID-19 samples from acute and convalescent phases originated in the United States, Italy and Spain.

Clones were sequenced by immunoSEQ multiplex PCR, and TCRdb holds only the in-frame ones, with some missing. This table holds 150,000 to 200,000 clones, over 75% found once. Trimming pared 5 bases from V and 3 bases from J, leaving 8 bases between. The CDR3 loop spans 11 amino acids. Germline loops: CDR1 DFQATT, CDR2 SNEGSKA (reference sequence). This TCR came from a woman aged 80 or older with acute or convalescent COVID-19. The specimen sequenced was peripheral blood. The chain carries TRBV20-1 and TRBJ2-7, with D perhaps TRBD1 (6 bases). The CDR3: CSAHRDYEQYF. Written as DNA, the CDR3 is TGCAGTGCTCACAGGGACTACGAGCAGTACTTC.